These 23 T cell receptor beta chains came from one sample sequenced in a study of regulatory T cells in long-lasting Graves disease. The authors built TCR beta libraries using iRepertoire HTBI primers and Arm-PCR of CDR3 regions. MiXCR was run by TCRdb on the multiplex PCR reads, yielding one entry per CDR3 protein. The top ten hold around a tenth of the sample, which has 400,000 to 450,000 distinct CDR3 sequences, roughly 15% seen once. Time point defined: newly diagnosed GD, antithyroid drugs for less than 3 months. PBMC RNA served as the TCR library source. These same records also appear under a second study, on T cells in Graves' hyperthyroidism and ophthalmopathy.

The material sequenced was peripheral blood mononuclear cells (PBMCs), taken at new diagnosis, from a patient treated with antithyroid drugs. These receptors were collected from a woman in her twenties or thirties with Graves disease.

This clonotype showed up just a few times. Relative to the germline gene, one junction end is altered; a read error may explain this. This rearrangement joins TRBV5-1 to TRBJ2-7; TRBD1 matches at 10 bases. Germline loops: CDR1 SGHRS, CDR2 YFSETQ. The CDR3 has 14 amino acids. This CDR3 reads CASSGRDRGYELYF. The CDR3 DNA follows: TGCGCCAGCAGCGGCCGGGACAGGGGTTACGAGCTGTACTTC.

The sample holds a few counts of this clonotype. The rearrangement links TRBV2 to TRBJ2-3; D is undetermined. Germline CDR1 SNHLY, CDR2 FYNNEI. V was cut by 1 base and J by 2 bases, with 4 bases left in between. This CDR3 comprises 13 residues. The CDR3 bases are TGTGCCAGCAGTGAAGAAGTCACAGATACGCAGTATTTT. The encoded protein is CASSEEVTDTQYF.

This clonotype was seen ten or more times. The rearrangement links TRBV19 to TRBJ2-1; D is perhaps TRBD2 (5 bases). CDR1 is LNHDA and CDR2 is SQIVND in the germline V gene (reference sequence). V was cut by 9 bases and J by 10 bases, with 19 bases left in between. The length of the CDR3 is 13 residues. The CDR3 bases are TGTGCCAGCCGTCGGGCTAGCAGTTGGGAGCAGTTCTTC. It codes for CASRRASSWEQFF.

This clonotype was seen repeatedly, ten times or more. The chain joins TRBV9 to TRBJ1-4; D gene unclear. This CDR3 contains 15 residues. Germline values: CDR1 SGDLS, CDR2 YYNGEE. Trimming removed 0 bases at V and 4 bases at J, with 10 bases between. CDR3 in DNA: TGTGCCAGCAGCGTAGCTCCCTCCCGTAATGAAAAACTGTTTTTT. It encodes CASSVAPSRNEKLFF.

Details on this clonotype: A much larger clone differs from this one at a single base, so this may be a read error. The rearrangement uses TRBV27 and TRBJ2-3, with 7 bases lining up with TRBD2. The CDR3 extends over 15 amino acids. From germline, CDR1 is MNHEY and CDR2 SMNVEV (reference sequence). The DNA of the CDR3 is TGTGCCAGCAGTTTGGGGGGGGGGACCCCTTACGAGCAGTGCTTC. It codes for CASSLGGGTPYEQCF.

This clonotype was recorded many times. This chain links TRBV20-1 with TRBJ2-3; 8 nucleotides line up with TRBD2. V shed 2 bases, J shed 2 bases, and the junction held 15 bases outside the gene matches. From germline, CDR1 is DFQATT and CDR2 SNEGSKA (reference sequence). The CDR3 contains 18 residues. The CDR3 loop reads CSARSPYEGAGDTDTQYF. CDR3 coding DNA: TGCAGTGCTAGATCGCCCTACGAGGGAGCGGGAGACACAGATACGCAGTATTTT.

Regarding this clonotype: A much larger clone is a single base away; this may be a read error. This chain links TRBV27 with TRBJ2-7; the match to TRBD2 covers 7 bases. After removal of 7 bases from V and 7 bases from J, the junction contained 16 bases not matched to a gene. The CDR3 loop spans 15 amino acids. Germline CDR1 MNHEY, CDR2 SMNVEV (reference sequence). CDR3 residues: CASNPAGTSYNEQYF. Here the CDR3 DNA reads TGTGCCAGCAACCCAGCGGGGACTTCCTACAATGAGCAGTACTTC.

A word on this clonotype: An end of the junction does not agree with germline; a read error may underlie this. This rearrangement joins TRBV30 to TRBJ1-3; D not resolved. The CDR3 runs to 19 residues. Per the germline V gene, CDR1 is GTSNPN and CDR2 is SVGIG (reference sequence). The chain's CDR3 is CAWSFNPWAPSAAGSTIYF. CDR3 nucleotides: TGTGCCTGGAGTTTCAACCCGTGGGCCCCGTCAGCCGCTGGAAGCACCATATATTTT.

The gene calls are TRBV4-1 and TRBJ1-4; D is perhaps TRBD1 (5 bases). With 1 base removed from V and 8 bases from J, the gap between germline ends came to 14 bases. Germline loops: CDR1 MGHRA, CDR2 YSYEKL. The CDR3 length is 15 residues. This CDR3 is CASSQGDSQVEKLFF. The CDR3 DNA is TGCGCCAGCAGCCAAGGAGACAGTCAGGTGGAAAAACTGTTTTTT.

A few counts support this clonotype. This chain links TRBV27 with TRBJ2-7; possible D gene TRBD1, 5 bases. The length of the CDR3 is 12 residues. The ends were cut back, 6 bases at V and 4 bases at J, with 10 bases in the middle. CDR1 and CDR2 (germline): MNHEY, SMNVEV (reference sequence). In nucleotides, the CDR3 is TGTGCCAGCAGGGACACAGCATACGAGCAGTACTTC. It specifies CASRDTAYEQYF.

V and J are TRBV6-1 and TRBJ2-5; 7 bases map to TRBD2. The CDR3 totals 13 residues. V lost 6 bases to trimming and J lost 4 bases; unmatched junction nucleotides: 5. Per the germline V gene, CDR1 is MNHNS and CDR2 is SASEGT. In DNA, the CDR3 is TGTGCCAGCAGCCTGGGGGAGGGAGAGACCCAGTACTTC. Amino acid sequence: CASSLGEGETQYF.

The chain employs TRBV7-9 and TRBJ2-3, with 8 bases fitting TRBD2. V was clipped by 7 bases and J by 0 bases; unmatched bases: 12. CDR1 and CDR2 from the germline V gene are SEHNR and FQNEAQ (reference sequence). The CDR3 is made up of 17 amino acids. The CDR3 DNA is TGTGCCAGCACCCACCGAACGCGGGAGGCGAGCACAGATACGCAGTATTTT. Translation: CASTHRTREASTDTQYF.

The table lists this clonotype with a few counts. The rearrangement joins TRBV19 to TRBJ2-7, with D perhaps given as TRBD1 or TRBD2 (6 bases each). Germline V gene data show CDR1 as LNHDA and CDR2 as SQIVND (reference sequence). The CDR3 spans 14 residues. Trimming stripped 1 base from V and 7 bases from J, with 14 bases between. CDR3 sequence: CASSIVRGQREQYF. The DNA for the CDR3 is TGTGCCAGTAGTATAGTTCGGGGGCAACGGGAGCAGTACTTC.

At least ten counts were recorded for this clonotype. The rearrangement links TRBV20-1 to TRBJ1-2, with TRBD1 matching over 8 bases. This CDR3 has 16 residues. Germline V gives CDR1 DFQATT, CDR2 SNEGSKA (reference sequence). With 0 bases clipped from V and 5 bases from J, the junction kept 11 bases outside the gene matches. CDR3: CSARDPGTGGGYGYTF. The CDR3 nucleotides read TGCAGTGCTAGAGATCCCGGGACAGGAGGGGGGTATGGCTACACCTTC.

This clonotype appeared many times. The gene calls are TRBV6-9 and TRBJ1-5; D might be TRBD1 (5 bases). CDR1 MNHGY and CDR2 SVAAGI come from the germline V gene. The germline V and J ends were trimmed by 4 bases and 6 bases, with 10 bases remaining between them. The CDR3 is made up of 13 amino acids. CDR3 bases: TGTGCCAGCAGTTCACCGGGGGTTCAGCCCCAGCATTTT. It yields the protein CASSSPGVQPQHF.

This clonotype was seen at least ten times. The chain is built from TRBV10-3 and TRBJ2-7, with 7 bases lining up with TRBD2. This CDR3 has 16 amino acids. From germline, CDR1 is ENHRY and CDR2 SYGVKD. V lost 0 bases, J lost 2 bases, and 7 bases stayed unmatched. CDR3 sequence reads: CAISESKGREPYEQYF. The DNA for the CDR3 is TGTGCCATCAGTGAGTCGAAGGGGAGGGAACCCTACGAGCAGTACTTC.

There are a few counts of this clonotype. The chain has TRBV30 and TRBJ1-1; D is uncertain. This CDR3 has 13 amino acids. Germline CDR1 reads GTSNPN; CDR2 reads SVGIG (reference sequence). V gave up 4 bases and J gave up 4 bases, with 13 bases separating them. The CDR3 bases are TGTGCCTGGATTACAGCCTGGGGCACTGAAGCTTTCTTT. Translated: CAWITAWGTEAFF.

The rearrangement links TRBV27 to TRBJ2-6; no definite D call. From germline, CDR1 is MNHEY and CDR2 SMNVEV (reference sequence). Trimming took 8 bases from V and 0 from J, leaving 11 bases between them. The CDR3 is 15 amino acids. CDR3 protein: CASRGPNSGANVLTF. The DNA of the CDR3 is TGTGCCAGCCGAGGACCGAACTCTGGGGCCAACGTCCTGACTTTC.

This clonotype was seen at least ten times. The chain carries TRBV18 and TRBJ2-3, with 10 bases identical to TRBD2. CDR1 is KGHSH, CDR2 LQKENI, per germline. The V and J ends lost 5 bases and 4 bases, in that order; junction bases with no gene match: 6. The CDR3 length is 15 residues. For the CDR3, the DNA is TGTGCCAGCTCAACGTTAGCGGGAGGTGCAGATACGCAGTATTTT. Translating it yields CASSTLAGGADTQYF.

The table lists this clonotype with many counts. V is TRBV14 and J is TRBJ1-2; D uncertain. Looked up from germline, CDR1 is SGHDN and CDR2 is FVKESK. V lost 4 bases, J lost 6 bases, and 15 bases lay in between. The CDR3 sequence is 14 residues long. The CDR3 DNA reads TGTGCCAGCAGCCCACGGGGTCCTGGCGATGGCTACACCTTC. Translation gives CASSPRGPGDGYTF.

This clonotype was seen many times. V and J are TRBV10-2 and TRBJ2-5; either TRBD1 or TRBD2 may supply D (5 bases each). The germline gives CDR1 WSHSY, CDR2 SAAADI. V was clipped by 0 bases and J by 2 bases, with 10 bases between them. The CDR3 is 15 amino acids. CDR3: CASSESAEGQETQYF. Here the CDR3 DNA reads TGCGCCAGCAGTGAGTCGGCCGAGGGGCAAGAGACCCAGTACTTC.

About this clonotype itself: This sequence may be a read error, since a much larger clone differs from it by one base. This chain uses TRBV30 with TRBJ2-7; D unclear. CDR1 GTSNPN and CDR2 SVGIG come from the germline V gene (reference sequence). This CDR3 contains 12 residues. Here the CDR3 DNA reads TGTGCCTCCCGTCCGAGCTCCTACGAGCGGTACTTC. It codes for CASRPSSYERYF.

In regard to this clonotype: This likely came from a read error, as a far larger clone is one base away. The rearrangement links TRBV13 to TRBJ2-5; D not resolved. Germline V gene lookup returns CDR1 PRHDT and CDR2 FYEKMQ (reference sequence). V was clipped by 6 bases and J by 5 bases, with 13 bases between them. This CDR3 contains 13 residues. The CDR3 nucleotides are TGTGCCAGCAGACTCGAGCAGTGGGAGACCCAGTACTTC. Protein sequence: CASRLEQWETQYF.